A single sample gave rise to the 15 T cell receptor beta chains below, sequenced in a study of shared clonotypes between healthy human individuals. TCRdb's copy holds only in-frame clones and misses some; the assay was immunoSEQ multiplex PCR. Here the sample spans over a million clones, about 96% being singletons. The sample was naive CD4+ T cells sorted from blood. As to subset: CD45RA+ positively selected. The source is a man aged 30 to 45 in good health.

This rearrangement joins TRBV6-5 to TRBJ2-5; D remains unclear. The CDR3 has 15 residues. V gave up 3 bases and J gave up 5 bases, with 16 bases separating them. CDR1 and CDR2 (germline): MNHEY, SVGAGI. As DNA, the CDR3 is TGTGCCAGCAGTTATTTCCGAGGAATGGTCGAGACCCAGTACTTC. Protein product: CASSYFRGMVETQYF.

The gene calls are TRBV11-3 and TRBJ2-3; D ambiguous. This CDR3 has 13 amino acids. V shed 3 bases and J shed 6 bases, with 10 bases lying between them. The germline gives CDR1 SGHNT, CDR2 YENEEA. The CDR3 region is CASSFQLLDTQYF. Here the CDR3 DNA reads TGTGCCAGCAGCTTCCAGCTGTTGGATACGCAGTATTTT.

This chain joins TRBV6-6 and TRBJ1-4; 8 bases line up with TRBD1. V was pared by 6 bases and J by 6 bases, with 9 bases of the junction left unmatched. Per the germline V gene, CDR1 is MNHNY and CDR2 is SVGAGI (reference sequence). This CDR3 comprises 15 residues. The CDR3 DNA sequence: TGTGCCAGCAGAGATCCGACAGGGGCTGATGAAAAACTGTTTTTT. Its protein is CASRDPTGADEKLFF.

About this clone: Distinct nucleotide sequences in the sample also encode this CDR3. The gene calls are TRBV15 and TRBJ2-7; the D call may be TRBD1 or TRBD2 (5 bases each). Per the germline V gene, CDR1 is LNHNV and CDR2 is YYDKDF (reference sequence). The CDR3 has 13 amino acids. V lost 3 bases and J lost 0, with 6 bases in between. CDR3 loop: CATSRGVSYEQYF. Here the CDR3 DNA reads TGTGCCACCAGCAGGGGGGTCTCCTACGAGCAGTACTTC.

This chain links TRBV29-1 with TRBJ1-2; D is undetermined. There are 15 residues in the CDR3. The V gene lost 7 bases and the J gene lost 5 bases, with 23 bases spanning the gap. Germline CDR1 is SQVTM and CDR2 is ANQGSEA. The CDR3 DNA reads TGCAGCGCTGTTGGCCTCCTTGTGTCGGATTATGGCTACACCTTC. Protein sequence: CSAVGLLVSDYGYTF.

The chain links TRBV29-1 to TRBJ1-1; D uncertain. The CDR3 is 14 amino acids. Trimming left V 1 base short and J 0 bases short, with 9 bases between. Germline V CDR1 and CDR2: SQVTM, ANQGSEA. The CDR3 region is CSVEGARMNTEAFF. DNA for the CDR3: TGCAGCGTTGAAGGGGCGAGGATGAACACTGAAGCTTTCTTT. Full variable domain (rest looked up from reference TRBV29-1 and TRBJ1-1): SAVISQKPSRDICQRGTSLTIQCQVDSQVTMMFWYRQQPGQSLTLIATANQGSEATYESGFVIDKFPISRPNLTFSTLTVSNMSPEDSSIYLCSVEGARMNTEAFFGQGTRLTVV.

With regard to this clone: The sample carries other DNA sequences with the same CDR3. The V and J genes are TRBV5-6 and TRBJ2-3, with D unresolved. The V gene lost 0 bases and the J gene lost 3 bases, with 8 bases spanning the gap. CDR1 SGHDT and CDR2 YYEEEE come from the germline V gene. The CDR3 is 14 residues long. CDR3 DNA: TGTGCCAGCAGCTTGGGGTTATCGACAGATACGCAGTATTTT. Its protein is CASSLGLSTDTQYF.

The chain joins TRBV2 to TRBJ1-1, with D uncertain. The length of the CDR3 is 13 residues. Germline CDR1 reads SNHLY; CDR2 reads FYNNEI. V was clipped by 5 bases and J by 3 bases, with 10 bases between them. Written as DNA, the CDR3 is TGTGCCAGCAGTATCGGGTCCCACACTGAAGCTTTCTTT. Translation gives CASSIGSHTEAFF.

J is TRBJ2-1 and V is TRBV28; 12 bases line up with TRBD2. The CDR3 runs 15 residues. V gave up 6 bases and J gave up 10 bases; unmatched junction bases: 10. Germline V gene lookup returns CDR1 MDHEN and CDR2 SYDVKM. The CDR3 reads CASSERLAGVWEQFF. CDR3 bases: TGTGCCAGCAGCGAGAGACTAGCGGGAGTTTGGGAGCAGTTCTTC.

The CDR3 nucleotides read TGCGCCAGCAGGACGGCGGGGAGCTCCTACGAGCAGTACTTC. Translating it yields CASRTAGSSYEQYF. This chain connects TRBV10-2 to TRBJ2-7, with D maybe TRBD2 (6 bases). Germline V gene data show CDR1 as WSHSY and CDR2 as SAAADI. The V gene lost 6 bases and the J gene lost 0 bases, with 12 bases spanning the gap. This CDR3 spans 14 amino acids.

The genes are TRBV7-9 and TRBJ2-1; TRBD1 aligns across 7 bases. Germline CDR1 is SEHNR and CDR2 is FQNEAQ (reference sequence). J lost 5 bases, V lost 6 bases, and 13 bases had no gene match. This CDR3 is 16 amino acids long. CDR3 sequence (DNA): TGTGCCAGCAGACCAACAGGGGTATCTTGGCACAATGAGCAGTTCTTC. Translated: CASRPTGVSWHNEQFF.

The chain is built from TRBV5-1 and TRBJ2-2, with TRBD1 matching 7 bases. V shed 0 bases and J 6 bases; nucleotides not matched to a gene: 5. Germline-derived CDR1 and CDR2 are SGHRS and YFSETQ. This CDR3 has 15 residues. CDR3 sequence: CASSLEGGAPGELFF. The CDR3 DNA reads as TGCGCCAGCAGCTTGGAAGGGGGCGCCCCCGGGGAGCTGTTTTTT.

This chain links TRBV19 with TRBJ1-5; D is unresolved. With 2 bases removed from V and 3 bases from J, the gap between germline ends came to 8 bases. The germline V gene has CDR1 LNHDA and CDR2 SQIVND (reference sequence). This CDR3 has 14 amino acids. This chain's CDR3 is CASSILGTNQPQHF. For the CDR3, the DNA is TGTGCCAGTAGTATATTAGGCACCAATCAGCCCCAGCATTTT. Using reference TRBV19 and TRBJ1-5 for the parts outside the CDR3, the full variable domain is DGGITQSPKYLFRKEGQNVTLSCEQNLNHDAMYWYRQDPGQGLRLIYYSQIVNDFQKGDIAEGYSVSREKKESFPLTVTSAQKNPTAFYLCASSILGTNQPQHFGDGTRLSIL.

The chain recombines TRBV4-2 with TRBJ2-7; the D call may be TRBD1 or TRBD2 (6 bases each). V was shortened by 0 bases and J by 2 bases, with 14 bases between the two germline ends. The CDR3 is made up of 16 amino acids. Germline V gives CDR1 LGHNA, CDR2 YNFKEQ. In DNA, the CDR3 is TGTGCCAGCAGCCAAGAGGGGGGCCCGAGACCCTACGAGCAGTACTTC. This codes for CASSQEGGPRPYEQYF.

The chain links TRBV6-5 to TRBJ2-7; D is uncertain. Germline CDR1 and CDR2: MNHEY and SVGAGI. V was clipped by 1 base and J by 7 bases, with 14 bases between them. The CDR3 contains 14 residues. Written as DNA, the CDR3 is TGTGCCAGCAGTTACTTTGAGGCGTCTAGAGAGCAGTACTTC. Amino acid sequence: CASSYFEASREQYF.